The present T cell receptor beta chain was sequenced within a study of cytomegalovirus exposure and HLA in healthy donors. Study-level results: Among donors in an Asian-associated ancestry cluster, a later analysis reportedly found fewer N-insertions than the approximately 700-donor mean. Trimming of TCR beta V- and J-genes showed a link, identified in a later analysis, to a missense DCLRE1C variant.

Worth noting for this clone: Its antigen remains unidentified.

60 Vbeta and 13 Jbeta primers were used in PCR. Some clones are missing from TCRdb's copy, which holds only in-frame ones; the method was immunoSEQ multiplex PCR. Here the sample table reports roughly 79,000 clones. Trimming took off 5 bases at V and 0 bases at J, with 11 bases between the two ends. Germline V CDR1 and CDR2: ENHRY, SYGVKD. The CDR3 loop spans 15 amino acids. The rearrangement uses TRBV10-3 and TRBJ1-3; D not resolved. Sequenced material: PBMCs. This TCR derives from a young man in good health and CMV-seronegative. CDR3 residues: CAISFDRSSGNTIYF. DNA of the CDR3: TGTGCCATCAGTTTCGACCGGAGCTCTGGAAACACCATATATTTT.